This TCR beta chain was sequenced in a study of control samples from healthy donors and cancer patients. Data came from immunoSEQ multiplex PCR; TCRdb stores just in-frame clones and leaves some out. Among roughly 73,000 clones listed, about 87% were seen once. CDR1 is MNHEY and CDR2 is SVGAGI in the germline V gene. After removal of 6 bases from V and 6 bases from J, the junction contained 7 bases not matched to a gene. The CDR3 length is 14 residues. The specimen sequenced was blood. This receptor was taken from a man aged 45-65 years in good health. This rearrangement joins TRBV6-5 to TRBJ1-5; 8 bases match TRBD1. The CDR3 nucleotides are TGTGCCAGCAGATCAGGGGGCCCGCGTCAGCCCCAGCATTTT. This encodes CASRSGGPRQPQHF.